This T cell receptor beta chain was obtained from a study of long-term antiretroviral therapy in people with HIV. Whole-study results and caveats: From about 2003 to 2018, blood was obtained, possibly while participants received older ART regimens. CDR3 length ranges were narrower in HIV repertoires than in controls.

In regard to this clone: What it binds is unknown.

The V gene end was trimmed by 5 bases and the J gene end by 7 bases; junction bases not matched to a gene: 15. Germline V gives CDR1 MNHGY, CDR2 SAAAGT. The CDR3 consists of 17 residues. Run at survey level, the immunoSEQ assay was version v3.0. Sequencing had a target that covered 40,000-50,000 T-cell genomes per sample. Profiling relied on immunoSEQ multiplex PCR, and the TCRdb table lists in-frame clones only, not all of them. This table holds 20,000 to 25,000 clones, 70% to 90% found once. This sample comprised unsorted PBMCs, obtained 1.6 years after starting antiretroviral therapy. The receptor was isolated from a man in his forties with HIV. The chain links TRBV6-8 to TRBJ2-2; TRBD1 matches at 8 bases. This chain's CDR3 is CASSSRGRGREGGELFF. In DNA form, the CDR3 reads TGTGCCAGCAGTAGTAGGGGCAGGGGGCGGGAAGGCGGGGAGCTGTTTTTT.